This T cell receptor beta chain was documented in a study of identical twins. Healthy Caucasians provided all donations. The CDR3 covers 14 residues. V trimming: 5 bases; J trimming: 2 bases; junction bases outside the gene matches: 8. Looked up from germline, CDR1 is GTSNPN and CDR2 is SVGIG (reference sequence). cDNA molecules carried unique molecular identifiers, and template switching added a universal primer site. Via MiXCR, TCRdb re-called the 5' RACE reads, giving one row per CDR3 protein. The table lists approximately 220,000 distinct CDR3 sequences, less than 10% of them singletons, with 4% to 6% in the top ten. This clonotype was detected only a few times.

This sequence originates from a woman aged 18-29 years in good health. The sample comprised memory (CD45RO+) T cells sorted from blood. V usage is TRBV30 and J usage is TRBJ2-7; 8 nucleotides match TRBD1. The CDR3 protein is CAWGQGIIPYEQYF. Written as DNA, the CDR3 is TGTGCCTGGGGACAGGGAATTATCCCCTACGAGCAGTACTTC. Drawing the rest from reference TRBV30 and TRBJ2-7, the complete variable domain is SQTIHQWPATLVQPVGSPLSLECTVEGTSNPNLYWYRQAAGRGLQLLFYSVGIGQISSEVPQNLSASRPQDRQFILSSKKLLLSDSGFYLCAWGQGIIPYEQYFGPGTRLTVT.